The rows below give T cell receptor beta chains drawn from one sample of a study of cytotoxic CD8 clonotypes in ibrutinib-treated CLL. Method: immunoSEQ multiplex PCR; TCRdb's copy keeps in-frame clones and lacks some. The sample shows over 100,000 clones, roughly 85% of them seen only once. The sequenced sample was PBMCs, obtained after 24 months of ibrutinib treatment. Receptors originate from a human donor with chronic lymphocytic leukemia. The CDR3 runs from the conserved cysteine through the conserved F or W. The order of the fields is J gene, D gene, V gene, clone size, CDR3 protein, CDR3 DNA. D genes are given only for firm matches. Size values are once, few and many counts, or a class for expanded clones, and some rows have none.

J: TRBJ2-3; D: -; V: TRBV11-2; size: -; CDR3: CASSSIGVLTDTQYF; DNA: TGTGCCAGCAGCTCGATCGGGGTCCTCACAGATACGCAGTATTTT
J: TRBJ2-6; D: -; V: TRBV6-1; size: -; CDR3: CASRASSGANVLTF; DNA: TGTGCCAGCAGGGCCTCCTCTGGGGCCAACGTCCTGACTTTC
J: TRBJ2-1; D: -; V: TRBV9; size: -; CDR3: CASSVAGGPPFDEQFF; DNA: TGTGCCAGCAGCGTAGCCGGGGGGCCCCCTTTCGATGAGCAGTTCTTC
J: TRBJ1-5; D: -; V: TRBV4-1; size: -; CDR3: CASSQFQPQHF; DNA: TGCGCCAGCAGCCAATTCCAGCCCCAGCATTTT
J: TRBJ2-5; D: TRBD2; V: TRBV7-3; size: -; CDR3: CASSRGGTSATQYF; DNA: TGTGCCAGCAGCCGCGGGGGGACCTCTGCGACCCAGTACTTC
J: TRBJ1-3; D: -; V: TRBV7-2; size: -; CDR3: CASSLVGVSSGNTIYF; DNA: TGTGCCAGCAGCTTAGTTGGGGTTAGCTCTGGAAACACCATATATTTT
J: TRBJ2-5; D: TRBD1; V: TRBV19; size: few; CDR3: CASSPGTGLRSGTQYF; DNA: TGTGCCAGTAGTCCCGGGACAGGGTTGCGGAGCGGGACCCAGTACTTC
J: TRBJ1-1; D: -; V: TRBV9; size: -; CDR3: CASSVATVGGLNTEAFF; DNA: TGTGCCAGCAGCGTAGCTACAGTCGGGGGGCTGAACACTGAAGCTTTCTTT
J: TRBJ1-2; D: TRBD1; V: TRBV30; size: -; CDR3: CARSSGQGWVVGYTF; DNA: TGTGCCCGAAGCTCTGGACAGGGATGGGTCGTAGGCTACACCTTC
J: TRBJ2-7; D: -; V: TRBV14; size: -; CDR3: CASSQDVYEQYF; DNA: TGTGCCAGCAGCCAAGACGTGTACGAGCAGTACTTC
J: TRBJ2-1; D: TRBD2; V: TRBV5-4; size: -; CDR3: CASSSPPGGGHEQFF; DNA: TGTGCCAGCAGCTCTCCACCGGGAGGAGGGCATGAGCAGTTCTTC
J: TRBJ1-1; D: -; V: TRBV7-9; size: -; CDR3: CASSLQPRDTEAFF; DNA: TGTGCCAGCAGCTTACAACCCAGGGACACTGAAGCTTTCTTT
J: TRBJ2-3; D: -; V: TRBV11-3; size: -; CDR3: CASSLVGGGGRTDTQYF; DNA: TGTGCCAGCAGCTTAGTCGGAGGGGGCGGTCGCACAGATACGCAGTATTTT
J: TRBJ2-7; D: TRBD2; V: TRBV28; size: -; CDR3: CASSELAGGLNEQYF; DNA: TGTGCCAGCAGTGAACTAGCGGGGGGGCTAAATGAGCAGTACTTC
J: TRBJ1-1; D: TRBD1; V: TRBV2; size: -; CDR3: CASSRDSHTEAFF; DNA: TGTGCCAGCTCGAGGGACAGCCACACTGAAGCTTTCTTT
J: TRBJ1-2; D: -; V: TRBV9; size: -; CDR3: CASSPAVMSPDTF; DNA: TGTGCCAGCAGCCCCGCGGTGATGTCGCCCGACACCTTC
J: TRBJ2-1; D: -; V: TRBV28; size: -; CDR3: CASSLSVGAGEQFF; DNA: TGTGCCAGCAGTTTATCGGTAGGGGCTGGTGAGCAGTTCTTC
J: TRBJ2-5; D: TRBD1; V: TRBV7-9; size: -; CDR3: CASSAPPRGQGRETQYF; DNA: TGTGCCAGCAGCGCCCCACCACGAGGACAGGGAAGAGAGACCCAGTACTTC
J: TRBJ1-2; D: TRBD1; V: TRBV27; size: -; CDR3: CASSFRVGQGTNYGYTF; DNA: TGTGCCAGCAGTTTTAGAGTGGGACAGGGAACTAACTATGGCTACACCTTC
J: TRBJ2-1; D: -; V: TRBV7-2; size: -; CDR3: CASSLVQGHGSYNEQFF; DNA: TGTGCCAGCAGCTTAGTTCAGGGACACGGCTCCTACAATGAGCAGTTCTTC
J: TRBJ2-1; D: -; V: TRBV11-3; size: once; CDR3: CASSLTGGGVGEQFF; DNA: TGTGCCAGCAGCTTAACAGGGGGAGGGGTTGGTGAGCAGTTCTTC
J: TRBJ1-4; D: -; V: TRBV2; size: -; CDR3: CASSAGTHYNEKLFF; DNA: TGTGCCAGCAGTGCCGGGACCCATTATAATGAAAAACTGTTTTTT
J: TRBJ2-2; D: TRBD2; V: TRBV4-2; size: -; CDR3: CASSRAAGGRNTGELFF; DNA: TGTGCCAGCAGCCGGGCAGCGGGGGGGAGGAACACCGGGGAGCTGTTTTTT
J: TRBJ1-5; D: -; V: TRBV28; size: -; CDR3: CASSLQPQHF; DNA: TGTGCCAGCAGTTTGCAGCCCCAGCATTTT
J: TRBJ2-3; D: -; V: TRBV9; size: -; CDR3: CASSVEGRITDTQYF; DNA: TGTGCCAGCAGCGTAGAAGGGCGGATCACAGATACGCAGTATTTT
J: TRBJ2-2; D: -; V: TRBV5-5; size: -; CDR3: CASSLVGPNTGELFF; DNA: TGTGCCAGCAGCTTGGTGGGACCGAACACCGGGGAGCTGTTTTTT
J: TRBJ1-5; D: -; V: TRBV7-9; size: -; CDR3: CASSEQGQPQHF; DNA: TGTGCCAGCAGCGAACAGGGCCAGCCCCAGCATTTT
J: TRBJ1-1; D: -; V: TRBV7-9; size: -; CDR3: CASSPGGVPEAFF; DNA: TGTGCCAGCAGCCCCGGGGGCGTGCCTGAAGCTTTCTTT
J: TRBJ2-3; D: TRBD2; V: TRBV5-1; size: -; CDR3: CASSVDGLAGGLSDTQYF; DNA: TGCGCCAGCAGCGTAGATGGACTAGCGGGGGGGCTGTCGGATACGCAGTATTTT
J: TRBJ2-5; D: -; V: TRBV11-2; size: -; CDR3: CASSFGDQETQYF; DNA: TGTGCCAGCAGCTTCGGGGATCAAGAGACCCAGTACTTC
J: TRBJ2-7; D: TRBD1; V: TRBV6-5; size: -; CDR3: CASSPGQALEQYF; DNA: TGTGCCAGCAGCCCGGGACAGGCTCTCGAGCAGTACTTC
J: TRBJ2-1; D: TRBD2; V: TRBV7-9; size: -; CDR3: CASSPRTSGGARQFF; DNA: TGTGCCAGCAGCCCTCGGACTAGCGGGGGGGCCAGGCAGTTCTTC
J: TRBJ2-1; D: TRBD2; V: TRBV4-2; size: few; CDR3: CASSRLSGKHNEQFF; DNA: TGTGCCAGCAGCCGGTTAAGCGGGAAACACAATGAGCAGTTCTTC
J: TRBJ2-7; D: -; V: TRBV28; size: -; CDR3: CASAAPAGGSYEQYF; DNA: TGTGCCAGCGCCGCGCCCGCCGGGGGATCCTACGAGCAGTACTTC
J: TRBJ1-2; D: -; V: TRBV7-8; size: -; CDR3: CASSLERGRGYTF; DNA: TGTGCCAGCAGCTTAGAGAGAGGACGGGGCTACACCTTC
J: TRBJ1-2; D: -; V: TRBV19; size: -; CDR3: CASSILGAAVSGYTF; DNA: TGTGCCAGTAGTATTTTGGGGGCTGCGGTGAGTGGCTACACCTTC
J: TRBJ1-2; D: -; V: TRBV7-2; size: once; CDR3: CASSLRGRIDGYGYTF; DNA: TGTGCCAGCAGCTTAAGAGGACGGATTGACGGCTATGGCTACACCTTC
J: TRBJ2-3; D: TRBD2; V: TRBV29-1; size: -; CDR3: CSVVRTSGKDTQYF; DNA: TGCAGCGTAGTACGGACTAGCGGGAAAGATACGCAGTATTTT
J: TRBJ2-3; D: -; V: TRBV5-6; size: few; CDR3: CASSLKGTDTQYF; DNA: TGTGCCAGCAGCTTAAAGGGGACAGATACGCAGTATTTT
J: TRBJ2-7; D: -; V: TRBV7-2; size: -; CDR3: CASSFGGRSYEQYF; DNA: TGTGCCAGCAGCTTCGGGGGTCGGTCCTACGAGCAGTACTTC
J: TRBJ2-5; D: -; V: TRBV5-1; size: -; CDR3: CASSLDSDLVQTQYF; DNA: TGCGCCAGCAGCTTGGACAGCGACCTGGTACAGACCCAGTACTTC
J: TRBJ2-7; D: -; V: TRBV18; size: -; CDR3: CASSMIGQDRPYEQYF; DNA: TGTGCCAGCTCAATGATAGGGCAGGACCGCCCCTACGAGCAGTACTTC
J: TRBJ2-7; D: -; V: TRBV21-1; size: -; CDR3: CASSKPRLAGSYEQYF; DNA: TGTGCCAGCAGCAAACCGCGTCTCGCGGGCTCCTACGAGCAGTACTTC
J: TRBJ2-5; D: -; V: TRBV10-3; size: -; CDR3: CAIRNPGEETQYF; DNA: TGTGCCATCAGGAATCCGGGGGAGGAGACCCAGTACTTC
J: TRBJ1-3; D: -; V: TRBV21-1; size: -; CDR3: CASSKNRDNSGNTIYF; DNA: TGTGCCAGCAGCAAGAACAGGGATAACTCTGGAAACACCATATATTTT
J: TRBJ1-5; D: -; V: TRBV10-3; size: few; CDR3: CAISESPGLHRGGNQPQHF; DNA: TGTGCCATCAGTGAGTCGCCGGGTCTACACCGGGGAGGCAATCAGCCCCAGCATTTT
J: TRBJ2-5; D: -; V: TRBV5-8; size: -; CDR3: CASSPTRHLYQETQYF; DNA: TGTGCCAGCAGCCCTACTCGACACCTCTACCAAGAGACCCAGTACTTC
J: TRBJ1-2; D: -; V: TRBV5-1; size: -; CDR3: CASRYRETNYGYTF; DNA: TGCGCCAGCAGGTACAGGGAAACTAACTATGGCTACACCTTC
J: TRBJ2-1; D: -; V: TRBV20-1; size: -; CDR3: CSARDGREQFF; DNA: TGCAGTGCTAGAGATGGACGGGAGCAGTTCTTC
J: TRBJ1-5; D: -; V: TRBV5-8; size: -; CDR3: CASRSRRSNQPQHF; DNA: TGTGCCAGCAGATCAAGACGGAGCAATCAGCCCCAGCATTTT
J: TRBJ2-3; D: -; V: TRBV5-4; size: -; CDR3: CASSLGVASTDTQYF; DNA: TGTGCCAGCAGCTTGGGTGTAGCGAGCACAGATACGCAGTATTTT
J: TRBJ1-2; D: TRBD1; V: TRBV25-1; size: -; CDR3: CASRSTGTANYGYTF; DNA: TGTGCCAGCAGAAGTACCGGGACAGCGAACTATGGCTACACCTTC